Listed below are T cell receptor beta chains from one sample, sequenced in a study of radiation and T cells in renal cell carcinoma. This table comes from immunoSEQ multiplex PCR, and its TCRdb copy is limited to in-frame clones, with some not included. The sample yields around 80,000 clones, 82% seen once. The input for sequencing was blood, taken from a patient whose treatment included radiotherapy and nephrectomy. These receptors were taken from a man aged 60 to 69 with renal cell carcinoma. The CDR3 runs from the conserved cysteine through the conserved F or W. The D gene is left open where the match is weak. Clone size is stated in some rows and not others, as once, few, many or a class when expanded.

NA	TRBV10-1	NA	TRBJ2-3	TGCGCCAGCAGTGAGGACGGCACAGATACGCAGTATTTT	CASSEDGTDTQYF
NA	TRBV5-8	TRBD2	TRBJ2-1	TGTGCCAGCACCCTCCTTTCGGGACTAGCGGGAGGCGGCTCCTACAATGAGCAGTTCTTC	CASTLLSGLAGGGSYNEQFF
NA	TRBV7-9	NA	TRBJ2-7	TGTGCCAGCAGCTTAGGGTCCTGGGGGGTGGTCCCCTCCTACGAGCAGTACTTC	CASSLGSWGVVPSYEQYF
NA	TRBV30	TRBD1	TRBJ1-2	TGTGCCTGGAGTGAGGGGGCTTTAGGCTACACCTTC	CAWSEGALGYTF
once	TRBV18	NA	TRBJ2-7	TGTGCCAGCAGCCGGGACGCCGGCTACGAGCAGTACTTC	CASSRDAGYEQYF
once	TRBV15	NA	TRBJ2-1	TGTGCCACCAGCAGAGAGCAGGGATCCCCCTACAATGAGCAGTTCTTC	CATSREQGSPYNEQFF
NA	TRBV6-5	TRBD2	TRBJ2-1	TGTGCCAGCAGTTCGGGACTAGCGGGAGCTGGTGAGCAGTTCTTC	CASSSGLAGAGEQFF
few	TRBV10-1	TRBD1	TRBJ1-2	TGCGCCAGCAGCCGGGACAGGGGTGGCTATGGCTACACCTTC	CASSRDRGGYGYTF
NA	TRBV5-1	NA	TRBJ2-7	TGCGCCAGCAGCTTGGATGTGTTCCTTGGGTCCTACGAGCAGTACTTC	CASSLDVFLGSYEQYF
NA	TRBV5-1	NA	TRBJ2-4	TGCGCCAGCAGCTTGAAGGGTGACATTCAGTACTTC	CASSLKGDIQYF
NA	TRBV2	NA	TRBJ1-2	TGTGCCAGCGCCGTGGGGCGCGACGGCTATGGCTACACCTTC	CASAVGRDGYGYTF
NA	TRBV5-1	NA	TRBJ2-7	TGCGCCAGCAGCTTGGGGTTCTACGAGCAGTACTTC	CASSLGFYEQYF
NA	TRBV14	TRBD1	TRBJ1-1	TGTGCCAGCAGCGCACAGGGGTGGGTCACTGAAGCTTTCTTT	CASSAQGWVTEAFF
NA	TRBV7-2	NA	TRBJ2-6	TGTGCCAGCAGCTTTCGTGGGGCCAACGTCCTGACTTTC	CASSFRGANVLTF
few	TRBV7-2	NA	TRBJ2-5	TGTGCCAGCAGCCTGATGGGGGCCCTCACGGAGACCCAGTACTTC	CASSLMGALTETQYF
once	TRBV19	NA	TRBJ2-2	TGTGCCAGTAGTCCCTCAGGACAACCCACCGGGGAGCTGTTTTTT	CASSPSGQPTGELFF
NA	TRBV27	NA	TRBJ1-2	TGTGCCAGCAGTTTATCTCGGGGGGCGGAAGGCTACACCTTC	CASSLSRGAEGYTF
NA	TRBV7-8	NA	TRBJ1-3	TGTGCCAGCAGCTTATTTTGGCAGAGCTCTGGAAACACCATATATTTT	CASSLFWQSSGNTIYF
NA	TRBV5-1	NA	TRBJ2-3	TGCGCCAGCAGCTTGGTTAGTTTTGCGGGAAAGGGCGAAACAGATACGCAGTATTTT	CASSLVSFAGKGETDTQYF
NA	TRBV27	NA	TRBJ1-1	TGTGCCAGCAGTGCCCCGGGACGGAGCACTGAAGCTTTCTTT	CASSAPGRSTEAFF
NA	TRBV6-5	NA	TRBJ2-7	TGTGCCAGCAGTTCCGAGGGGGGATCCTACGAGCAGTACTTC	CASSSEGGSYEQYF
many	TRBV30	NA	TRBJ2-1	TGTGCCTGGGAGGGCCGCGCGTCGAATGAGCAGTTCTTC	CAWEGRASNEQFF
NA	TRBV18	NA	TRBJ2-7	TGTGCCAGCTCACCAAGCAACGCAGGGACAACGTACGAGCAGTACTTC	CASSPSNAGTTYEQYF
NA	TRBV2	NA	TRBJ2-2	TGTGCCACCAGACCTCGGGAAGCCGGGGAGCTGTTTTTT	CATRPREAGELFF
NA	TRBV19	NA	TRBJ1-2	TGTGCCAGTACCCCCCGGGGGTCTAACTATGGCTACACCTTC	CASTPRGSNYGYTF
NA	TRBV19	NA	TRBJ1-2	TGTGCCAGTAGACCCCCACCCTCCAGGGCCAACTATGGCTACACCTTC	CASRPPPSRANYGYTF
once	TRBV5-1	NA	TRBJ1-1	TGCGCCAGCAGCTTGCAAGGGTTTAGCACTGAAGCTTTCTTT	CASSLQGFSTEAFF
NA	TRBV18	NA	TRBJ1-1	TGTGCCAGCTCACCAGACCAGGGGAAGGCCACTGAAGCTTTCTTT	CASSPDQGKATEAFF
NA	TRBV28	NA	TRBJ2-2	TGTGCCAGCAGTCCCCCGGGACGCCCGACCGGGGAGCTGTTTTTT	CASSPPGRPTGELFF
NA	TRBV7-2	NA	TRBJ2-1	TGTGCCAGCAGCTCGGGAACGGCCGAATACAATGAGCAGTTCTTC	CASSSGTAEYNEQFF
NA	TRBV14	NA	TRBJ2-3	TGTGCCAGCAGCCACTGGGCAGGGGTCACAGATACGCAGTATTTT	CASSHWAGVTDTQYF
NA	TRBV7-9	NA	TRBJ2-1	TGTGCCAGCAGCTTAGCTAATGAGCAGTTCTTC	CASSLANEQFF
once	TRBV15	NA	TRBJ2-7	TGTGCCACCAGCCAGGACAGCTACGAGCAGTACTTC	CATSQDSYEQYF
NA	TRBV20-1	NA	TRBJ1-2	TGCAGTGCTAGAGATGGAGTGGGCTACACCTTC	CSARDGVGYTF
NA	TRBV20-1	NA	TRBJ2-7	TGCAGTGCTAGATTTAGTGACGGGCAGTACTTC	CSARFSDGQYF
NA	TRBV19	TRBD1	TRBJ1-2	TGTGCCAGTAGTATCTCGGACAGGGGCGGCTATGGCTACACCTTC	CASSISDRGGYGYTF
NA	TRBV13	NA	TRBJ2-1	TGTGCCAGCAGCTTAGGCCACGATGAGCAGTTCTTC	CASSLGHDEQFF
NA	TRBV7-8	TRBD1	TRBJ1-2	TGTGCCAGCAGCTTAGTTGAGGGACAGGGCACCTTC	CASSLVEGQGTF
NA	TRBV9	NA	TRBJ1-2	TGTGCCAGCAGCGAGCGGTGGGGCTCCTATGGCTACACCTTC	CASSERWGSYGYTF
NA	TRBV14	TRBD2	TRBJ2-2	TGTGCCAGCAGCCAAGTAGTCCTAGCGGGATCCGGGGAGCTGTTTTTT	CASSQVVLAGSGELFF